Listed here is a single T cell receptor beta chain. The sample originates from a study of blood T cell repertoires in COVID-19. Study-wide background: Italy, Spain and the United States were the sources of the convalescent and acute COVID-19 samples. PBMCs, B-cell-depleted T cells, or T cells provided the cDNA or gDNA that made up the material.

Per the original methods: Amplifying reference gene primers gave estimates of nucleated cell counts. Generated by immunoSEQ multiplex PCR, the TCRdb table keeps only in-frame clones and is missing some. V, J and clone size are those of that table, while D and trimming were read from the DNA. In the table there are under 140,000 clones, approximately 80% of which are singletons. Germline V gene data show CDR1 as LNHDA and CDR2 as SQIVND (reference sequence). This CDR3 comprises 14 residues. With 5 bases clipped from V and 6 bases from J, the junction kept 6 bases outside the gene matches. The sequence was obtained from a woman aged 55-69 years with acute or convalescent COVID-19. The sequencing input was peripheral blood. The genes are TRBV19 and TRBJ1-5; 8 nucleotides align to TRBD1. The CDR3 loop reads CASSPTGDRQPQHF. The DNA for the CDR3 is TGTGCCAGTAGTCCGACAGGGGATCGTCAGCCCCAGCATTTT.